Described below is a single T cell receptor (beta chain) sequence and its context. This clone was detected only a few times. What this receptor recognizes is not known. Base qualities are not recorded, but no much larger clone differs from it by a single base. Participants in the prospective study were enrolled through a virtual design, were aged about 18 to 100 years, and lived in roughly 25 United States geographic areas. In the prospective study, participants were assigned to cohorts based on the clinical history participants reported in a screening survey and a study questionnaire. Each participant in the prospective study had whole blood, serum and a nasopharyngeal or oropharyngeal swab collected by mobile phlebotomists. Additional blood draws and questionnaires over an approximately two-month period could optionally be provided by prospective study participants. Before DNA extraction, blood samples from the prospective study were shipped at room temperature or frozen.

TCRbeta CDR3 regions were amplified from genomic DNA by means of the immunoSEQ Assay, a bias-controlled multiplex PCR. Concerning the study's data processing: The number of nucleated cells in each sample was estimated from the amplification of reference gene primers within the assay. To quantify the absolute abundance of each unique TCRbeta CDR3 rearrangement, sequence reads were collapsed and filtered. For each sample, productive Simpson clonality was calculated as the square root of Simpson's diversity index across productive rearrangements. Sourced from immuneACCESS, this table was stored by TCRdb with only in-frame sequences that have V and J called. A share of the clones is absent; for the studies checked, an unresolved V gene accounts for under half, and the remainder has no known explanation. Clone size and V and J calls were adopted from that table, with D and trimming inferred from the DNA. The table for this sample lists about 200,000 clones; around 88% of them were counted only once. The top ten constitute about 6% of the sample.

This entry belongs to a study of blood T cell repertoires in COVID-19 (dated by TCRdb to the early 2020s). Looking at the study overall: Collaborator samples came from the United States, Italy and Spain and covered acute and convalescent phases of COVID-19. The sample metadata nearly always contained a de-identified subject ID, COVID-19 status, age in years and sex. Samples came from the ongoing ImmuneRACE study (first 160 participants) plus 1,254 subjects from 6 global collaborators. The prospective study material was composed of cDNA or gDNA derived from T cells, B-cell-depleted T cells, or PBMCs. Where available, HLA class I and class II types were taken from metadata supplied by the sample provider and were not determined by assay-based typing. Subjects who had been exposed to COVID-19, were actively infected with it, or had recovered from it provided the deeply sampled blood TCRbeta repertoires that made up the dataset. The repertoires were made available in a free public database intended to serve as a resource for research on the immune response to SARS-CoV-2. The investigation overall reported the following: How much clinical and demographic metadata was included differed by source and by participant, and the metadata was provided uncurated.

The CDR3 has 16 amino acids, counting the end cysteine and phenylalanine. The sequence is cut down to CDR3 DNA, 48 bases in frame from base 1. CDR1 and CDR2 (MNHEY, SMNVEV) derive from the germline V gene (reference sequence). The junction shows trimming of 4 bases on V and 7 bases on J, and the gene matches do not reach 13 bases of it. Sequenced sample: PBMCs or T cells enriched from blood (not recorded which). This receptor was obtained from a man in his forties with acute COVID-19. The chain couples TRBV27 to TRBJ1-1, with 9 junctional bases fitting TRBD1. The DNA sequence is given as TGTGCCAGCAGTTCTTATATTGGGACAGGGTCCAGTGAAGCTTTCTTT. Translated, this gives CASSSYIGTGSSEAFF.